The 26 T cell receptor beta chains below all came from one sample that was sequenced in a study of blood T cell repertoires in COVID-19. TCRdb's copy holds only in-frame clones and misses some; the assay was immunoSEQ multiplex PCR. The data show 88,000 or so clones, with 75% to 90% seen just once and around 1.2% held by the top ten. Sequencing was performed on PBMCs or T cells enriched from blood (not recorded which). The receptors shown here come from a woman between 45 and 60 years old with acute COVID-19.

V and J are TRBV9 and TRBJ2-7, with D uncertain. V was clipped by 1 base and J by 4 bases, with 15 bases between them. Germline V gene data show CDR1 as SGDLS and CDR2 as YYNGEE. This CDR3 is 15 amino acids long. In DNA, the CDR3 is TGTGCCAGCAGCGTATCCGACACCCCCTATTACGAGCAGTACTTC. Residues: CASSVSDTPYYEQYF.

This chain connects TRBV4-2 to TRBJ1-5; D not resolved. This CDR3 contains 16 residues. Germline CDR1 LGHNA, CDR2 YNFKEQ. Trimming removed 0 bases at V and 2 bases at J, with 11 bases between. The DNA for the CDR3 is TGTGCCAGCAGCCAAGAAGGTGGGCTTGGCAATCAGCCCCAGCATTTT. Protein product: CASSQEGGLGNQPQHF.

This CDR3 is CASSRGGTSPNEQFF. CDR3 DNA sequence: TGTGCCAGCAGCCGGGGCGGGACCTCCCCCAATGAGCAGTTCTTC. This chain links TRBV5-4 with TRBJ2-1; TRBD2 is a possible D gene (6 bases). There are 15 residues in the CDR3. Trimming left V 4 bases short and J 6 bases short, with 17 bases between. In germline, CDR1 is SGHNT, CDR2 YYREEE (reference sequence).

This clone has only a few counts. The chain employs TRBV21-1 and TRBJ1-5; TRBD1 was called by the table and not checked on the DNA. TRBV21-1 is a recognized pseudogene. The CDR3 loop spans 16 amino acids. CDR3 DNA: TGTGCCAGCAGCAAACTCGTGGCAGGGGGCTTTCAGCCCCAGCATTTT. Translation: CASSKLVAGGFQPQHF.

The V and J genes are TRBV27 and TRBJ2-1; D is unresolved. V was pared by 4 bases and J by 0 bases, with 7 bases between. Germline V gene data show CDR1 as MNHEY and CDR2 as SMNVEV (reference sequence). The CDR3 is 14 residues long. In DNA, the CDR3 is TGTGCCAGCAGTTCTTGGAGCTCCTACAATGAGCAGTTCTTC. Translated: CASSSWSSYNEQFF.

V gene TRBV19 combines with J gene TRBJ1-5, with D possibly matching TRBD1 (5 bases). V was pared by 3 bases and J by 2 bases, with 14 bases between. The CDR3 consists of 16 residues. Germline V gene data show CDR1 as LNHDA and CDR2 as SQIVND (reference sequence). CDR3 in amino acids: CASSIGGSAGNQPQHF. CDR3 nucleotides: TGTGCCAGTAGTATTGGGGGGAGTGCGGGCAATCAGCCCCAGCATTTT.

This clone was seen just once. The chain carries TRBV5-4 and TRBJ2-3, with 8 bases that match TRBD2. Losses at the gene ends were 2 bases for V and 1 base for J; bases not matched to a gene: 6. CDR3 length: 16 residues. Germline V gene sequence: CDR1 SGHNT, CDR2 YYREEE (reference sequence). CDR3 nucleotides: TGTGCCAGCAGCTTTAGCGGGGCTCTGGGCACAGATACGCAGTATTTT. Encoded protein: CASSFSGALGTDTQYF.

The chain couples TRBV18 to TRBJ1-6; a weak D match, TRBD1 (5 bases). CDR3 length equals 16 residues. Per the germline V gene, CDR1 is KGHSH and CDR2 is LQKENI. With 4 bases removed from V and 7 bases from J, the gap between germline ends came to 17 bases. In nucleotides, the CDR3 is TGTGCCAGCTCACTCTTCGAGACAGCTTCCAATTCACCCCTCCACTTT. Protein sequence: CASSLFETASNSPLHF.

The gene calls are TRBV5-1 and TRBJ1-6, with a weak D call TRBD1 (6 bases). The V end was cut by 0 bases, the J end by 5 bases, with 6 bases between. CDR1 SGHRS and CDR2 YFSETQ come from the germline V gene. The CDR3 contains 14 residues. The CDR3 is CASSLGTDNSPLHF. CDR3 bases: TGCGCCAGCAGCTTGGGGACAGATAATTCACCCCTCCACTTT. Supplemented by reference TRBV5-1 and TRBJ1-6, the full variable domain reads KAGVTQTPRYLIKTRGQQVTLSCSPISGHRSVSWYQQTPGQGLQFLFEYFSETQRNKGNFPGRFSGRQFSNSRSEMNVSTLELGDSALYLCASSLGTDNSPLHFGNGTRLTVT.

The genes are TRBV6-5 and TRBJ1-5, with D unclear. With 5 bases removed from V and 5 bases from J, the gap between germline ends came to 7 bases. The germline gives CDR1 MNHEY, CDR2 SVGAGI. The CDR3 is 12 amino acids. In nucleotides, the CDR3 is TGTGCCAGCAGTAGATCGGATCAGCCCCAGCATTTT. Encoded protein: CASSRSDQPQHF.

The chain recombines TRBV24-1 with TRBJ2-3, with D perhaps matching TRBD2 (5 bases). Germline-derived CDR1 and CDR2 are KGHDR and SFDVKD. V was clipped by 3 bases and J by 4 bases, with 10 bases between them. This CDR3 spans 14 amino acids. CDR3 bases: TGTGCCACCAGTGATCAGAAGGAGGCAGATACGCAGTATTTT. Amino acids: CATSDQKEADTQYF.

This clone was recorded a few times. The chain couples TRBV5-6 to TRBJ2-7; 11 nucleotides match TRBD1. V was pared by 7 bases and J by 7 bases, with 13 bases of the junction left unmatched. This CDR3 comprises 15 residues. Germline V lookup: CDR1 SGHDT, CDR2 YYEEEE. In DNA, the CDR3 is TGTGCCAGCGTCCTTTTCGGACAGGGGGCGCGGGAGCAGTACTTC. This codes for CASVLFGQGAREQYF.

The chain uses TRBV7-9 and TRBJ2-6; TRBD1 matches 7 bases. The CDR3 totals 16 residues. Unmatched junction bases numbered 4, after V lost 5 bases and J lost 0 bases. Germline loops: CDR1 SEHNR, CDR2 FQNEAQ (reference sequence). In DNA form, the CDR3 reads TGTGCCAGCAGCACATACAGGGGCTCTGGGGCCAACGTCCTGACTTTC. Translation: CASSTYRGSGANVLTF.

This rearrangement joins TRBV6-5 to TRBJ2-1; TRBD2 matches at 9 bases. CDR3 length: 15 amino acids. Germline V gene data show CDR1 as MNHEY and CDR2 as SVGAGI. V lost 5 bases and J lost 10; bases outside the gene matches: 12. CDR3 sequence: CASSITSGSGGEQFF. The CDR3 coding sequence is TGTGCCAGCAGTATAACTAGCGGGTCTGGGGGCGAGCAGTTCTTC.

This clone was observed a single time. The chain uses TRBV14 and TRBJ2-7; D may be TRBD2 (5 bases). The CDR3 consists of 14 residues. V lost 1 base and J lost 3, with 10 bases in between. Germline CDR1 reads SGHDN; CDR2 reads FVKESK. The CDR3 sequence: CASSQAGSFYEQYF. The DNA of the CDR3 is TGTGCCAGCAGCCAAGCGGGATCCTTCTACGAGCAGTACTTC.

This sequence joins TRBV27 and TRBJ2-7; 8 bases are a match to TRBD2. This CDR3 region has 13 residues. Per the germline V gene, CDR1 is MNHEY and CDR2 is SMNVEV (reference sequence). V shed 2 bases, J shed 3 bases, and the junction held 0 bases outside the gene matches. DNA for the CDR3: TGTGCCAGCAGTTTAGCGGGAGGCTACGAGCAGTACTTC. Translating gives CASSLAGGYEQYF.

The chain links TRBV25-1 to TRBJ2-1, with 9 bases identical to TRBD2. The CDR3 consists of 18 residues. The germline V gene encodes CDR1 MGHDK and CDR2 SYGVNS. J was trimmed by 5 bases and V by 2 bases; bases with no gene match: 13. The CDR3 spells CASSEPGTSPRKDNEQFF. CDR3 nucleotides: TGTGCCAGCAGTGAACCCGGGACTAGCCCTCGAAAGGACAATGAGCAGTTCTTC.

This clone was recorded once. The CDR3 loop reads CASSLMGLVYNEQFF. The CDR3 DNA follows: TGTGCCAGCAGCTTGATGGGACTAGTCTACAATGAGCAGTTCTTC. The rearrangement uses TRBV5-8 and TRBJ2-1; 8 bases are shared with TRBD2. The CDR3 length is 15 residues. Germline trimming cut 1 base from V and 3 bases from J; bases unmatched to any gene: 3. CDR1 is SGHTS, CDR2 YDEGEE, per germline.

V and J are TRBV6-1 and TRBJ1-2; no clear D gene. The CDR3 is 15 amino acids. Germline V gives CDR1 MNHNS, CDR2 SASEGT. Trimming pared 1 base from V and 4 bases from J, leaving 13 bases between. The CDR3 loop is CASSEGRMAAYGYTF. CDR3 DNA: TGTGCCAGCAGTGAAGGGAGGATGGCTGCCTATGGCTACACCTTC.

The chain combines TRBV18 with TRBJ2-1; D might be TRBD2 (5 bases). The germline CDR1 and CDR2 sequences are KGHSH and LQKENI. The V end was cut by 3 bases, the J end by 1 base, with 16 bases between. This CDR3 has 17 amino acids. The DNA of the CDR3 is TGTGCCAGCTCACCTTCCTCCGGTCGGACTTCCTACAATGAGCAGTTCTTC. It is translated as CASSPSSGRTSYNEQFF. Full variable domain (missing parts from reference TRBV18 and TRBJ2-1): NAGVMQNPRHLVRRRGQEARLRCSPMKGHSHVYWYRQLPEEGLKFMVYLQKENIIDESGMPKERFSAEFPKEGPSILRIQQVVRGDSAAYFCASSPSSGRTSYNEQFFGPGTRLTVL.

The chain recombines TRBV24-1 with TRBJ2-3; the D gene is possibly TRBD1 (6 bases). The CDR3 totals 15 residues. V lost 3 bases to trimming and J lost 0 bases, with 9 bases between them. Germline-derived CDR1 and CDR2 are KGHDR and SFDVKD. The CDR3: CATSDPGQSTDTQYF. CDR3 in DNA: TGTGCCACCAGTGATCCCGGACAGAGCACAGATACGCAGTATTTT.

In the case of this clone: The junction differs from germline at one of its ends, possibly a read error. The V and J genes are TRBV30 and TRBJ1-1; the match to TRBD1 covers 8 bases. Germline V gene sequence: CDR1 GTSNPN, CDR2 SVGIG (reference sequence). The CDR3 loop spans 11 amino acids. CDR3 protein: CAWSSYAGGLF. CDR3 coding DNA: TGTGCCTGGAGTTCCTACGCAGGGGGCCTTTTT.

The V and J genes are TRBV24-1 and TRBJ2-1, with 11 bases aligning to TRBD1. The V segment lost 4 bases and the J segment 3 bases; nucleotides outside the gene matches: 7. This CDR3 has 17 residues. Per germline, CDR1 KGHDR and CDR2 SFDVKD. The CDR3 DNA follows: TGTGCCACCAGTGACCATAGGACAGGGGGCGGCTACAATGAGCAGTTCTTC. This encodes CATSDHRTGGGYNEQFF.

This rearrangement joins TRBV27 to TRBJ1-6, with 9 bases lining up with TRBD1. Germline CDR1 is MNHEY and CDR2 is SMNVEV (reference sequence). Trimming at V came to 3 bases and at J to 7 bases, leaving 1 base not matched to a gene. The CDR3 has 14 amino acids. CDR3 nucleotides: TGTGCCAGCAGTTTTGGACAGGGGAATTCACCCCTCCACTTT. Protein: CASSFGQGNSPLHF.

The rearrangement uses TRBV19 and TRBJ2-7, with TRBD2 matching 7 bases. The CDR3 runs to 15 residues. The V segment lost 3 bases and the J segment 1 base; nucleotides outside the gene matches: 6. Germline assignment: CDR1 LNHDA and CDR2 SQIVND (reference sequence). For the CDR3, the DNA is TGTGCCAGTAGTATCTTAGCGGGCGAGTCCTACGAGCAGTACTTC. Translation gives CASSILAGESYEQYF.

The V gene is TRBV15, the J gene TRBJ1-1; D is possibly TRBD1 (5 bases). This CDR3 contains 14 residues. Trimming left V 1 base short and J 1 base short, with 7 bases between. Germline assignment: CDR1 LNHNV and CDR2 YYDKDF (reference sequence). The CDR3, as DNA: TGTGCCACCAGCAGAGGACAGAGGAACACTGAAGCTTTCTTT. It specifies CATSRGQRNTEAFF.